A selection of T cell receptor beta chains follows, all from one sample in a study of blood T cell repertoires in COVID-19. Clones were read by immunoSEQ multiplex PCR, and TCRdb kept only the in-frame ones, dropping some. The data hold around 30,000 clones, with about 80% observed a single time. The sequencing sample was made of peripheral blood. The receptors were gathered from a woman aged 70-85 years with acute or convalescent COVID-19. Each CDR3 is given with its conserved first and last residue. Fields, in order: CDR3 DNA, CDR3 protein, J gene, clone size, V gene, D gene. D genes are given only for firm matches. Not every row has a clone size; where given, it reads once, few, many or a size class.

CDR3 DNA: TGTGCCAGCAGCCCCAGGGGCAGCGGGAGACCCGATGAGCAGTTCTTC; CDR3 protein: CASSPRGSGRPDEQFF; J gene: TRBJ2-1; clone size: few; V gene: TRBV7-3; D gene: TRBD2
CDR3 DNA: TGTGCCAGCAGCACAGGGGGAGGTGAAGCTTTCTTT; CDR3 protein: CASSTGGGEAFF; J gene: TRBJ1-1; clone size: -; V gene: TRBV6-2/TRBV6-3; D gene: TRBD1
CDR3 DNA: TGTGCCAGCAGCCACCGGACTAGCGGAACCTACGAGCAGTACTTC; CDR3 protein: CASSHRTSGTYEQYF; J gene: TRBJ2-7; clone size: -; V gene: TRBV7-2; D gene: TRBD2
CDR3 DNA: TGTGCCAGCAGTCCTAGGACTAGCGGGAGCACAGATACGCAGTATTTT; CDR3 protein: CASSPRTSGSTDTQYF; J gene: TRBJ2-3; clone size: few; V gene: TRBV28; D gene: TRBD2
CDR3 DNA: TGTGCCAGCAGCTCAACCATCGGACAGGAAAATTCACCCCTCCACTTT; CDR3 protein: CASSSTIGQENSPLHF; J gene: TRBJ1-6; clone size: -; V gene: TRBV7-6; D gene: TRBD1
CDR3 DNA: TGTGCCAGCAGTCGAGAGCGGGCGTACGAGCAGTACTTC; CDR3 protein: CASSRERAYEQYF; J gene: TRBJ2-7; clone size: -; V gene: TRBV12-3/TRBV12-4; D gene: -
CDR3 DNA: TGCAGTGCTAGAGCGGTTTACGAGCAGTACTTC; CDR3 protein: CSARAVYEQYF; J gene: TRBJ2-7; clone size: -; V gene: TRBV20-1; D gene: -
CDR3 DNA: TGTGCCAGTTCTTATTCCTTGCAGGGCCCGTGGGAGCAGTACTTC; CDR3 protein: CASSYSLQGPWEQYF; J gene: TRBJ2-7; clone size: few; V gene: TRBV19; D gene: -
CDR3 DNA: TGTGCCAGCAGCTTAAGTCAGAATTCACCCCTCCACTTT; CDR3 protein: CASSLSQNSPLHF; J gene: TRBJ1-6; clone size: once; V gene: TRBV7-2; D gene: -
CDR3 DNA: TGTGCCAGCAGTTTACCCTCTGGCGGGAGCATTCAGTACTTC; CDR3 protein: CASSLPSGGSIQYF; J gene: TRBJ2-4; clone size: -; V gene: TRBV28; D gene: TRBD2
CDR3 DNA: TGTGCCAGCAGTTTCGGGGACAGGGTTGGCTACACCTTC; CDR3 protein: CASSFGDRVGYTF; J gene: TRBJ1-2; clone size: once; V gene: TRBV28; D gene: TRBD1
CDR3 DNA: TGTGCCAGCAGTGAAGCCCGAGTCACAGATACGCAGTATTTT; CDR3 protein: CASSEARVTDTQYF; J gene: TRBJ2-3; clone size: -; V gene: TRBV2; D gene: -
CDR3 DNA: TGCGCCAGCGGTCAGCGGGTGCGCGATGAGCAGTTCTTC; CDR3 protein: CASGQRVRDEQFF; J gene: TRBJ2-1; clone size: -; V gene: TRBV5-1; D gene: -
CDR3 DNA: TGCGCCAGCAGCCAAGGGGGGCCCCGCACAGATACGCAGTATTTT; CDR3 protein: CASSQGGPRTDTQYF; J gene: TRBJ2-3; clone size: -; V gene: TRBV4-1; D gene: -
CDR3 DNA: TGCGCCAGCAGGCTAGCAGAGGTCACAGATACGCAGTATTTT; CDR3 protein: CASRLAEVTDTQYF; J gene: TRBJ2-3; clone size: -; V gene: TRBV5-1; D gene: -
CDR3 DNA: TGTGCCAGCAGGGGAAGTGTGCCGGGACAGGGGCGTTTAAGGGAAGCTTTCTTT; CDR3 protein: CASRGSVPGQGRLREAFF; J gene: TRBJ1-1; clone size: -; V gene: TRBV2; D gene: TRBD1
CDR3 DNA: TGTGCCAGCAGCTTAGGGTACAGGGACAACGTCCTGACTTTC; CDR3 protein: CASSLGYRDNVLTF; J gene: TRBJ2-6; clone size: few; V gene: TRBV7-9; D gene: -
CDR3 DNA: TGTGCCAGCAGCGTAGCATCCGGACGAGGGGAGACCCAGTACTTC; CDR3 protein: CASSVASGRGETQYF; J gene: TRBJ2-5; clone size: -; V gene: TRBV9; D gene: -
CDR3 DNA: TGCGCCAGCAGCTTGGGGGGACAGGGGAGAGGCTACACCTTC; CDR3 protein: CASSLGGQGRGYTF; J gene: TRBJ1-2; clone size: -; V gene: TRBV5-1; D gene: TRBD1
CDR3 DNA: TGTGCCAGCAGCTCCCCAGCGCTCGGCTCCTACAATGAGCAGTTCTTC; CDR3 protein: CASSSPALGSYNEQFF; J gene: TRBJ2-1; clone size: -; V gene: TRBV28; D gene: -
CDR3 DNA: TGTGCCAGCAGTCCGCGCGACAATCAGCCCCAGCATTTT; CDR3 protein: CASSPRDNQPQHF; J gene: TRBJ1-5; clone size: -; V gene: TRBV28; D gene: -
CDR3 DNA: TGTGCCAGCAGCCCGGGGGGCGGGAGGATCTACAATGAGCAGTTCTTC; CDR3 protein: CASSPGGGRIYNEQFF; J gene: TRBJ2-1; clone size: -; V gene: TRBV28; D gene: TRBD2
CDR3 DNA: TGTGCCAGCAGTTTAAAGGGGACAGGGTGGTTATTCGCAACTAATGAAAAACTGTTTTTT; CDR3 protein: CASSLKGTGWLFATNEKLFF; J gene: TRBJ1-4; clone size: medium-sized; V gene: TRBV27; D gene: TRBD1